The clone carrying this T cell receptor (beta chain) showed up many times. Its antigen is as yet unknown. Time point denoted: pre-sensitization, week 0. Described treatment: therapeutic diphenylcyclopropenone sensitization with weekly scalp DPC. Sequencing started from total RNA isolated from unfractionated whole blood. This entry belongs to a study of human T cells and chemical hapten exposure. Study-wide results and limits: Correlating positively with patch test score were the PT1 expanded TCR counts.

TCRdb used MiXCR to reprocess the RACE reads, holding one entry per CDR3 protein. The sample has 350,000 to 450,000 distinct CDR3 sequences; approximately 5% are singletons. Trimming left V 6 bases short and J 7 bases short, with 10 bases between. This CDR3 comprises 13 residues. The chain recombines TRBV12-3 or TRBV12-4 with TRBJ1-6, with unresolved D. The origin of this receptor is a woman aged 45-65 years with alopecia areata. Some clones in this sample may be carry-over from other donors' samples. Source: whole blood, taken in connection with sensitization to the hapten diphenylcyclopropenone (DPC). The CDR3 DNA reads TGTGCCAGCAGGGAGGTTATGAATTCACCCCTCCACTTT. This translates into CASREVMNSPLHF.